This T cell receptor beta chain emerged from a study of blood T cells in healthy people across ages. This clonotype has only a few counts. A second PCR of about 6 to 11 cycles used a sample-barcoded 5' primer and a J-beta primer mix. TCRdb recomputed calls from the 5' RACE reads with MiXCR, one row per CDR3 protein. This repertoire shows about 640,000 distinct CDR3 sequences, about 53% found once; its top ten account for 35% to 40%. The specimen was blood. This clonotype was obtained from a man aged 55 to 70 in good health.

The chain's CDR3 is CASSPLRVTDTQYF. The CDR3 DNA reads as TGTGCCAGCAGCCCCCTCAGGGTGACAGATACGCAGTATTTT. The V call is TRBV7-2, the J call TRBJ2-3; D possibly corresponds to TRBD1 (5 bases). With 5 bases removed from V and 3 bases from J, the gap between germline ends came to 12 bases. The CDR3 contains 14 residues. Germline V CDR1 and CDR2: SGHTA, FQGNSA.